A selection of T cell receptor beta chains follows, all from one sample in a study of blood T cell repertoires in COVID-19. Clones were read by immunoSEQ multiplex PCR, and TCRdb kept only the in-frame ones, dropping some. The sample lists fewer than 350,000 clones, around nine tenths occurring once. The source material was peripheral blood. The receptors come from a woman aged 70 to 79 with COVID-19, enrolled during active disease. CDR3s include the opening cysteine and the closing phenylalanine or tryptophan. Each record gives: V gene, clone size, J gene, D gene, CDR3 DNA, CDR3 protein. D genes are given only for firm matches. The size field is filled for only some rows; it gives once, few, many or a size class.

>TRBV6-6|-|TRBJ2-7|TRBD1
TGTGCCAGCAGGGGGACAGGGGACTACGAGCAGTACTTC
CASRGTGDYEQYF
>TRBV2|-|TRBJ1-1|-
TGTGCCAGCAGTGAGACACGTATGAACACTGAAGCTTTCTTT
CASSETRMNTEAFF
>TRBV9|-|TRBJ1-4|-
TGTGCCAGCAGCCAGGGAAATAATGAAAAACTGTTTTTT
CASSQGNNEKLFF
>TRBV10-1|-|TRBJ2-2|-
TGCGCCAGCAGTCCTTACACCGGGGAGCTGTTTTTT
CASSPYTGELFF
>TRBV6-5|-|TRBJ1-1|-
TGTGCCAGCAGTTACCTCAGGGGCACTGAAGCTTTCTTT
CASSYLRGTEAFF
>TRBV5-4|-|TRBJ1-1|-
TGTGCCAGCAGCCGAAGCCCAGGGGTTTTCATGAACACTGAAGCTTTCTTT
CASSRSPGVFMNTEAFF
>TRBV7-7|-|TRBJ2-3|TRBD2
TGTGCCAGCAGTCCGGGACTAGCTACAGATACGCAGTATTTT
CASSPGLATDTQYF
>TRBV3-1/TRBV3-2|-|TRBJ2-7|-
TGTGCCAGCAGCCCTGTTCCAGGTACCTACGAGCAGTACTTC
CASSPVPGTYEQYF
>TRBV4-2|-|TRBJ1-1|-
TGTGCCAGCAGCCATCCGGCAGGGGTGGAGAAAACTGAAGCTTTCTTT
CASSHPAGVEKTEAFF
>TRBV28|-|TRBJ1-5|-
TGTGCCAGCAGTTTTGGGGGCCAGCCCCAGCATTTT
CASSFGGQPQHF
>TRBV5-1|-|TRBJ1-5|-
TGCGCCAGCAGCTTGGTGGGGGGGAATCAGCCCCAGCATTTT
CASSLVGGNQPQHF
>TRBV5-8|-|TRBJ2-7|-
TGTGCCTCCTACGGGTTGTTGGGGGGCGAGCAGTACTTC
CASYGLLGGEQYF
>TRBV5-1|once|TRBJ2-3|TRBD2
TGCGCCAGCAGCTTGGGACTAGCGAGCATGAGGGATACGCAGTATTTT
CASSLGLASMRDTQYF
>TRBV18|few|TRBJ1-1|-
TGTGCCAGCTCCCCGGGACTCATGAACACTGAAGCTTTCTTT
CASSPGLMNTEAFF
>TRBV5-8|-|TRBJ1-5|TRBD1
TGTGCCAGCAGTCCCGACAGGGGTGTCGTCAATCAGCCCCAGCATTTT
CASSPDRGVVNQPQHF
>TRBV5-4|-|TRBJ2-5|-
TGTGCCAGCAGCTTGGCCCCACAGGGTGAAGAGACCCAGTACTTC
CASSLAPQGEETQYF
>TRBV7-9|-|TRBJ1-2|-
TGTGCCAGCAGCCTCCGACAGAGCTACACCTTC
CASSLRQSYTF
>TRBV27|once|TRBJ2-7|-
TGTGCCAGCAGTCCCGGCCGACTGACCTACGAGCAGTACTTC
CASSPGRLTYEQYF
>TRBV7-3|-|TRBJ2-3|-
TGTGCCAGCAGCTTCCCCAAGGGACAAGGCCCAGATACGCAGTATTTT
CASSFPKGQGPDTQYF
>TRBV28|-|TRBJ2-5|TRBD2
TGTGCCAGCAGTCCCGCTAGCGGGGGGTCATGGGAGACCCAGTACTTC
CASSPASGGSWETQYF
>TRBV5-8|-|TRBJ2-7|TRBD1
TGTGCCAGCAGCGGGAGACAGGGGAGTAGGGAGCAGTACTTC
CASSGRQGSREQYF
>TRBV29-1|-|TRBJ1-2|TRBD1
TGCAGCGTGAGGACAGGGGGTCACTATGGCTACACCTTC
CSVRTGGHYGYTF
>TRBV21-1|-|TRBJ1-4|-
TGTGCCAGCAGACAGGGGGAAGGGACCTTTTTAAGCACTAATGAAAAACTGTTTTTT
CASRQGEGTFLSTNEKLFF
>TRBV5-6|-|TRBJ1-6|TRBD1
TGTGCCAGCAGCACCTTGACAGGGGATTCACCCCTCCACTTT
CASSTLTGDSPLHF
>TRBV9|-|TRBJ2-1|-
TGTGCCAGCAGCGTAGAGAGTTGGACTGAGATTTACAATGAGCAGTTCTTC
CASSVESWTEIYNEQFF
>TRBV11-1|-|TRBJ2-5|-
TGTGCCAGCAGCTCCCAAATTACGGGGGAAGAGACCCAGTACTTC
CASSSQITGEETQYF
>TRBV28|few|TRBJ2-1|-
TGTGCCAGCAGTTTGCAGCCTGACTTTTACAATGAGCAGTTCTTC
CASSLQPDFYNEQFF
>TRBV19|-|TRBJ2-3|TRBD2
TGTGCCAGTAGCCCCGGGGGGACGAGCACAGATACGCAGTATTTT
CASSPGGTSTDTQYF
>TRBV6-4|-|TRBJ2-2|TRBD2
TGTGCCAGCAGCAAAATAGCGGGGGGTAACACCGGGGAGCTGTTTTTT
CASSKIAGGNTGELFF
>TRBV24-1|-|TRBJ1-1|-
TGTGCCACCAGTGATGCCGACACGGTGAACACTGAAGCTTTCTTT
CATSDADTVNTEAFF
>TRBV27|-|TRBJ2-7|-
TGTGCCAGCACCCAAGGCAGGGGATCCTACGAGCAGTACTTC
CASTQGRGSYEQYF
>TRBV27|-|TRBJ2-7|TRBD2
TGTGCCAGCAGACGATTAGCGGGGAGCTCCTACGAGCAGTACTTC
CASRRLAGSSYEQYF
>TRBV4-3|-|TRBJ1-4|TRBD1
TGCGCCAGCAGCCAGGAAGGGGGACAGGGGAATGAAAAACTGTTTTTT
CASSQEGGQGNEKLFF
>TRBV6-2/TRBV6-3|-|TRBJ2-1|TRBD2
TGTGCCAGCAGCAATCTAGCGGGGGGGCCGTACAATGAGCAGTTCTTC
CASSNLAGGPYNEQFF
>TRBV19|-|TRBJ1-2|-
TGTGCCAGTAGGACTTGGGGGGAGGCGAACTATGGCTACACCTTC
CASRTWGEANYGYTF
>TRBV18|-|TRBJ2-7|-
TGTGCCAGCTCACCCTCGACAGACTTCTACGAGCAGTACTTC
CASSPSTDFYEQYF
>TRBV7-2|-|TRBJ2-7|-
TGTGCCAGCAGCTCAACTCAGGGGGGATACGAGCAGTACTTC
CASSSTQGGYEQYF
>TRBV4-3|-|TRBJ1-2|TRBD1
TGCGCCAGCAGCCAAGGGACAGGGGGCGTAGAAGGCTACACCTTC
CASSQGTGGVEGYTF
>TRBV7-3|-|TRBJ2-6|TRBD1
TGTGCCACCCAATACACAGGGGCTGGGGCCAACGTCCTGACTTTC
CATQYTGAGANVLTF
>TRBV10-1|-|TRBJ1-6|-
TGCGCCAGCAAATCCTGGGGGGGGAAATCACCCCTCCACTTT
CASKSWGGKSPLHF
>TRBV7-6|-|TRBJ1-2|-
TGTGCCAGCAGCTTTAGTCAGGGTACAAACTATGGCTACACCTTC
CASSFSQGTNYGYTF
>TRBV4-1|-|TRBJ1-5|-
TGCGCCAGCAGTCAAGGTAGGGGGTCGAGCAATCAGCCCCAGCATTTT
CASSQGRGSSNQPQHF
>TRBV5-1|-|TRBJ1-3|TRBD1
TGCGCCAGCAGCTTGGGGGACAGGAGCTCTGGAAACACCATATATTTT
CASSLGDRSSGNTIYF
>TRBV18|few|TRBJ1-6|-
TGTGCCAGCTCACCCGGTCTGGGAGGCTCACCCCTCCACTTT
CASSPGLGGSPLHF
>TRBV21-1|-|TRBJ1-3|-
TGTGCCAGCAGCAAAGAAAGCGGGGTTAGTGGAAACACCATATATTTT
CASSKESGVSGNTIYF
>TRBV24-1|-|TRBJ2-1|TRBD1
TGTGCCACTAGTATTCCGGGACAGGGGTACAATGAGCAGTTCTTC
CATSIPGQGYNEQFF
>TRBV2|-|TRBJ2-5|TRBD2
TGTGCCACGCTACCGACTAGCGGGGGAGAGACCCAGTACTTC
CATLPTSGGETQYF
>TRBV5-8|-|TRBJ2-5|TRBD2
TGTGCCAGCAGCTCGGTCGGGGGGGTCCAAGAGACCCAGTACTTC
CASSSVGGVQETQYF